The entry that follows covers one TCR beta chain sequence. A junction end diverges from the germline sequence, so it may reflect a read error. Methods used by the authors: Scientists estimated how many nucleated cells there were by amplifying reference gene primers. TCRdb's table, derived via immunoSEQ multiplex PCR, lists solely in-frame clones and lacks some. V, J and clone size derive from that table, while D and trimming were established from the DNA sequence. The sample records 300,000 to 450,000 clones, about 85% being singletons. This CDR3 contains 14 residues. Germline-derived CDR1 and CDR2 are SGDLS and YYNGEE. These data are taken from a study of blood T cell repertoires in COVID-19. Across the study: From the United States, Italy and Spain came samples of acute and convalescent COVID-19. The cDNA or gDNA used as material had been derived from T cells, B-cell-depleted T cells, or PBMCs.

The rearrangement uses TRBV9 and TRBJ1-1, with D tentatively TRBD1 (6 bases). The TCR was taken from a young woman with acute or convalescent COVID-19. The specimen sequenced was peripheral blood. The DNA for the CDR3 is TGTGCCAGCAGCGTAGCTTGGGACACTCCTGAATCTTTCTTT. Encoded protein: CASSVAWDTPESFF.